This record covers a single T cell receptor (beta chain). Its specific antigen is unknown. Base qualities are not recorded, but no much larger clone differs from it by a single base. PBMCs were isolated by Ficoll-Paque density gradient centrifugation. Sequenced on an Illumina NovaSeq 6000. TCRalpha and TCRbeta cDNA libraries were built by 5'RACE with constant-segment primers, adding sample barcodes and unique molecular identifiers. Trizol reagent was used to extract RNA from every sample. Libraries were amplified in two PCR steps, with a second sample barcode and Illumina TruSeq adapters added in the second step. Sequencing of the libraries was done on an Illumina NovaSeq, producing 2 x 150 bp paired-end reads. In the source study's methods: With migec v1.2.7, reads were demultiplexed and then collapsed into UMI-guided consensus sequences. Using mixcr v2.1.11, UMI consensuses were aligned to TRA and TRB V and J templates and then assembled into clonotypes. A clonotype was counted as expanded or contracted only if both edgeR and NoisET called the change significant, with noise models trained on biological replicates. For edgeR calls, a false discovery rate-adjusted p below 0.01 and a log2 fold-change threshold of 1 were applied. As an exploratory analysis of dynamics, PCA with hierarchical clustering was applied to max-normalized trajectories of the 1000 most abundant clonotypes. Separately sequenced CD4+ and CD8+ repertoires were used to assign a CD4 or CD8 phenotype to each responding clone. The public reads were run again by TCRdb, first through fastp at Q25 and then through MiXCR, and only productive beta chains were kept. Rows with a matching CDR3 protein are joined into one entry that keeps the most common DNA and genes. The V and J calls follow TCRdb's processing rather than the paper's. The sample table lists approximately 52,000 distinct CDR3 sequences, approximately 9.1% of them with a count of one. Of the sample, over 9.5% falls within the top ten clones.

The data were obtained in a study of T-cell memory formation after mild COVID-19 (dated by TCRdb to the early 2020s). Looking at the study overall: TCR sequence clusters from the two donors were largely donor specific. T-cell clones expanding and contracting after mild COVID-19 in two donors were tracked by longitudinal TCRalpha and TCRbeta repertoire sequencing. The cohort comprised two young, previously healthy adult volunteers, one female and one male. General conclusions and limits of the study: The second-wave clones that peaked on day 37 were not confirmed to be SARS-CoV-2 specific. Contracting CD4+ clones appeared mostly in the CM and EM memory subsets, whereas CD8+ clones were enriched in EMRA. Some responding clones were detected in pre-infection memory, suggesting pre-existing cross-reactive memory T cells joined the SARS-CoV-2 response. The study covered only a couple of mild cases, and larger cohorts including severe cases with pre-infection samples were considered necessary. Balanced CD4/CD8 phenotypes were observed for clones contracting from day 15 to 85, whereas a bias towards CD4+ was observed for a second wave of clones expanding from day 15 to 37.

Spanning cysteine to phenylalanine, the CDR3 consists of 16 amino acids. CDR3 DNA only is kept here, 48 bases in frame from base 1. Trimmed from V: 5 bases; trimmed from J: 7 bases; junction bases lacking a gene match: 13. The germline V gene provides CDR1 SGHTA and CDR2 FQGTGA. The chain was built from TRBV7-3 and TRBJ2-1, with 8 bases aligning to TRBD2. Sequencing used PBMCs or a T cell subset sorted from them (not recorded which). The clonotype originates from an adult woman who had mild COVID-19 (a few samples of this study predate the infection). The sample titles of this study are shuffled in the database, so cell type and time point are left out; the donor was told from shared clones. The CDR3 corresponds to CASSPWGAGGRNEQFF. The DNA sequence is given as TGTGCCAGCAGCCCCTGGGGGGCGGGGGGCAGGAATGAGCAGTTCTTC.